This TCR beta chain was recorded in a study of response to subunit inactivated influenza vaccine. Overall study results and limits: It was the authors' suggestion that each seasonal influenza vaccination recruits few new T cells.

TCRdb fed the RT-PCR reads into MiXCR, producing one record per CDR3 protein. Of hundreds of thousands of distinct CDR3 sequences detected, 14% appear once; the ten largest clones hold 7.5% to 8%. In germline, CDR1 is DFQATT, CDR2 SNEGSKA (reference sequence). V shed 6 bases and J shed 0 bases, with 14 bases lying between them. The CDR3 totals 14 residues. On this clonotype: Its specificity is unknown.

The TCR comes from a man between 50 and 59 years old who received an inactivated influenza vaccine. The source material was PBMCs from blood, sampled about 14 days before vaccination. This sequence joins TRBV20-1 and TRBJ1-1; D is unresolved. As DNA, the CDR3 is TGCAGTGCAAAAGACGGCGGGATGAACACTGAAGCTTTCTTT. Encoded protein: CSAKDGGMNTEAFF.